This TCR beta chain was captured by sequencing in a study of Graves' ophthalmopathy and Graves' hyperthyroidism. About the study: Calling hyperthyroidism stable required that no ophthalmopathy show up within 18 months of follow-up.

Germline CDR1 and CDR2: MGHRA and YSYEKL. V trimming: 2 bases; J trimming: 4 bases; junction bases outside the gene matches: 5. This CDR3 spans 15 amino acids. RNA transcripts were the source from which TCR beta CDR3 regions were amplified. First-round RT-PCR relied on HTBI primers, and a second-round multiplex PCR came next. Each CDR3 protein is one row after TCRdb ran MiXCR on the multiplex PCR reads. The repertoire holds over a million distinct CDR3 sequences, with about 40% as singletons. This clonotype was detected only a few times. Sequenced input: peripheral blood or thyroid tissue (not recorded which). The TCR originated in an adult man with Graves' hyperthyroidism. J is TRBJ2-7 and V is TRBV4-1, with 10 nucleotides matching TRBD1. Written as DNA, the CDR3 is TGCGCCAGCAGCCAACGACAGGGGGCGGTTTACGAGCAGTACTTC. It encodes CASSQRQGAVYEQYF.